One and the same sample provided the 30 T cell receptor beta chains below, sequenced in a study of T-cell reconstitution after alpha-beta-depleted transplantation in children. A TCRbeta library incorporating unique molecular identifiers was prepared. TCRdb reprocessed the PCR reads via MiXCR and lists one record per CDR3 protein. The table lists fewer than 700,000 distinct CDR3 sequences, roughly 23% of them singletons, with 11% to 15% in the top ten. Sequencing was performed on PBMCs, mostly from graft donor cells, taken 360 days after TCRalphabeta/CD19-depleted stem cell transplant. Receptors originate from a boy under three years old who had a stem cell transplant for acute myeloid leukemia, so the T cells may come from the graft donor.

This clonotype occurred many times. The chain combines TRBV6-2 or TRBV6-3 with TRBJ2-1; D is unclear. Trimming took 1 base from V and 7 from J, leaving 5 bases between them. Germline lookup yields CDR1 MNHEY and CDR2 SVGEGT. The CDR3 runs 12 residues. The CDR3 region is CASSYYPNEQFF. For the CDR3, the DNA is TGTGCCAGCAGTTACTATCCTAATGAGCAGTTCTTC.

The V call is TRBV5-1, the J call TRBJ2-2; D is undetermined. V shed 1 base and J shed 0 bases, with 10 bases lying between them. Looked up from germline, CDR1 is SGHRS and CDR2 is YFSETQ. CDR3 length equals 16 residues. In DNA, the CDR3 is TGCGCCAGCAGCTTGCCGACTGAATCGAACACCGGGGAGCTGTTTTTT. Translation gives CASSLPTESNTGELFF. The whole variable domain, remainder taken from reference TRBV5-1 and TRBJ2-2, is KAGVTQTPRYLIKTRGQQVTLSCSPISGHRSVSWYQQTPGQGLQFLFEYFSETQRNKGNFPGRFSGRQFSNSRSEMNVSTLELGDSALYLCASSLPTESNTGELFFGEGSRLTVL.

In this sample, this clonotype turned up a few times. The V gene is TRBV6-1, the J gene TRBJ2-1; 11 nucleotides align to TRBD2. The V and J ends lost 6 bases and 6 bases, in that order; junction bases with no gene match: 7. The CDR3 is 15 residues long. CDR1 is MNHNS, CDR2 SASEGT, per germline. CDR3 nucleotide sequence: TGTGCCAGCAGCATACTAGCGGGGGCCCCCAATGAGCAGTTCTTC. Translation: CASSILAGAPNEQFF.

This clonotype was picked up many times. The gene calls are TRBV12-3 or TRBV12-4 and TRBJ2-1; D is uncertain. This CDR3 region has 14 residues. The V end was cut by 3 bases, the J end by 6 bases, with 12 bases between. Here the CDR3 reads CASSFRSPGNEQFF. Here the CDR3 DNA reads TGTGCCAGCAGTTTTCGTAGCCCGGGCAATGAGCAGTTCTTC.

This clonotype has at least ten counts. This rearrangement joins TRBV20-1 to TRBJ2-5; no firm D call. Trimming took off 6 bases at V and 4 bases at J, with 12 bases between the two ends. This CDR3 region has 12 residues. Germline V CDR1 and CDR2: DFQATT, SNEGSKA (reference sequence). The CDR3 coding sequence is TGCAGTGCAAGGGCCCTCCGAGAGACCCAGTACTTC. Encoded protein: CSARALRETQYF.

This rearrangement joins TRBV12-3 or TRBV12-4 to TRBJ2-2, with 13 positions matching TRBD2. Losses at the gene ends were 5 bases for V and 5 bases for J; bases not matched to a gene: 8. The CDR3 loop spans 17 amino acids. The CDR3 is CASSGGLAGKVTGELFF. CDR3 sequence (DNA): TGTGCCAGCAGTGGGGGACTAGCGGGGAAAGTTACCGGGGAGCTGTTTTTT.

This clonotype showed up many times. The chain recombines TRBV28 with TRBJ2-7, with a weak D call TRBD1 (6 bases). V lost 6 bases to trimming and J lost 3 bases, with 15 bases between them. Germline lookup yields CDR1 MDHEN and CDR2 SYDVKM. The CDR3 spans 14 residues. CDR3 in amino acids: CASSRDAGDYEQYV. In DNA form, the CDR3 reads TGTGCCAGCAGCCGCGACGCAGGGGACTACGAGCAGTACGTC.

This clonotype was detected ten times or more. The genes are TRBV6-5 and TRBJ1-1; unclear D gene. Looked up from germline, CDR1 is MNHEY and CDR2 is SVGAGI. Trimming removed 2 bases from V and 7 bases from J, with 11 bases in between. There are 13 residues in the CDR3. The CDR3 bases are TGTGCCAGCAGTTACAGGTACCAGATTGAAGCTTTCTTT. It encodes CASSYRYQIEAFF.

CDR3 amino acids: CASSVGGGQETQYF. The CDR3 nucleotides are TGTGCCAGCAGCGTAGGCGGGGGACAAGAGACCCAGTACTTC. The rearrangement uses TRBV9 and TRBJ2-5, with 7 nucleotides matching TRBD2. CDR3 length: 14 amino acids. Looked up from germline, CDR1 is SGDLS and CDR2 is YYNGEE. The ends lost 0 bases at V and 2 bases at J; junction bases unmatched: 1.

This clonotype turned up a few times. This rearrangement joins TRBV27 to TRBJ2-3; D not resolved. V was trimmed by 1 base and J by 0 bases, leaving 11 bases between them. Germline CDR1 is MNHEY and CDR2 is SMNVEV (reference sequence). The CDR3 extends over 16 amino acids. The CDR3 region is CASSLFPGDSTDTQYF. The CDR3 DNA reads TGTGCCAGCAGTTTATTCCCGGGCGATAGCACAGATACGCAGTATTTT.

The rearrangement uses TRBV6-2 or TRBV6-3 and TRBJ2-3; 7 bases fit TRBD2. The CDR3 runs 13 residues. Unmatched junction bases numbered 5, after V lost 9 bases and J lost 2 bases. Germline V gives CDR1 MNHEY, CDR2 SVGEGT. In DNA, the CDR3 is TGTGCCAGTCACCGGGACTACACAGATACGCAGTATTTT. This translates into CASHRDYTDTQYF.

This clonotype was counted between two and nine times. The rearrangement links TRBV29-1 to TRBJ2-1, with unresolved D. This CDR3 is built from 10 residues. Trimming shortened V by 3 bases and J by 7 bases, and 4 bases separated the two germline ends. Germline V gene lookup returns CDR1 SQVTM and CDR2 ANQGSEA. CDR3 in DNA: TGCAGCGTTGACCCTAATGAGCAGTTCTTC. It is translated as CSVDPNEQFF.

The V call is TRBV6-1, the J call TRBJ2-7; the match to TRBD1 covers 9 bases. Per germline, CDR1 MNHNS and CDR2 SASEGT. Trimming removed 5 bases from V and 3 bases from J; junction bases left unmatched: 5. The CDR3 is 14 residues long. This CDR3 reads CASSPGTGIYEQYF. The CDR3 DNA follows: TGTGCCAGCAGTCCCGGGACAGGGATCTACGAGCAGTACTTC.

This clonotype was observed a handful of times. The chain uses TRBV6-5 and TRBJ2-3, with D perhaps TRBD2 (6 bases). Between the trimmed V and J ends, which lost 5 bases and 1 base, there was a span of 16 bases. From germline, CDR1 is MNHEY and CDR2 SVGAGI. The CDR3 length is 16 residues. The CDR3 coding sequence is TGTGCCAGCAGTCACACTCGGGGCGGGGGCACAGATACGCAGTATTTT. Translated, it gives CASSHTRGGGTDTQYF.

The V call is TRBV29-1, the J call TRBJ1-1; D may be TRBD1 (5 bases). The CDR3 consists of 12 residues. Deletions cut 4 bases from V and 5 bases from J, with 11 bases between. Germline V gene lookup returns CDR1 SQVTM and CDR2 ANQGSEA. In DNA form, the CDR3 reads TGCAGCGTTGTAACAGAGGGGACTGAAGCTTTCTTT. This codes for CSVVTEGTEAFF.

This clonotype was counted a few times. The rearrangement uses TRBV7-2 and TRBJ2-3; TRBD2 matches at 7 bases. CDR1 SGHTA and CDR2 FQGNSA come from the germline V gene. This CDR3 is 16 amino acids long. With 5 bases clipped from V and 2 bases from J, the junction kept 10 bases outside the gene matches. This chain's CDR3 is CASSGEAGFYTDTQYF. The CDR3 DNA reads TGTGCCAGCAGCGGGGAAGCGGGGTTTTACACAGATACGCAGTATTTT.

This clonotype was detected many times. V is TRBV20-1 and J is TRBJ2-7; D is possibly TRBD1 (5 bases). The CDR3 loop spans 13 amino acids. The V gene's germline CDR1 is DFQATT and CDR2 SNEGSKA (reference sequence). The V end lost 2 bases, the J end lost 3 bases, and 11 bases lay between the germline ends. CDR3 protein: CSARLQAHYEQYV. CDR3 coding DNA: TGCAGTGCTAGACTACAGGCTCACTACGAGCAGTACGTC.

This chain links TRBV20-1 with TRBJ2-2; 7 bases match TRBD1. The J segment lost 10 bases and the V segment lost 2 bases, leaving 13 bases of the junction unmatched. Per the germline V gene, CDR1 is DFQATT and CDR2 is SNEGSKA (reference sequence). This CDR3 has 15 residues. CDR3 sequence (DNA): TGCAGTGCTAGACCAGCGACAGGGCGACAGGAGGAGCTGTTTTTT. Its translation is CSARPATGRQEELFF.

This clonotype was seen ten or more times. The chain joins TRBV13 to TRBJ1-2; perhaps TRBD1 as D (5 bases). CDR3 length equals 13 residues. The V and J ends lost 4 bases and 8 bases respectively, with 14 bases between them. Germline CDR1 reads PRHDT; CDR2 reads FYEKMQ (reference sequence). CDR3 in amino acids: CASSSGHPGGYTF. CDR3 coding DNA: TGTGCCAGCAGCTCAGGACATCCAGGCGGCTACACCTTC.

This clonotype was seen many times. The rearrangement joins TRBV12-3 or TRBV12-4 to TRBJ2-5; D is unclear. Trimming cost V 2 bases and J 3 bases, with 13 bases left between them. There are 15 residues in the CDR3. This chain's CDR3 is CASSLISSDKETQYF. The CDR3 DNA is TGTGCCAGCAGTTTAATAAGCAGTGATAAAGAGACCCAGTACTTC.

Ten or more counts support this clonotype. The chain employs TRBV4-3 and TRBJ2-1; TRBD2 aligns across 11 bases. CDR3 length: 16 residues. CDR1 is LGHNA and CDR2 is YSLEER in the germline V gene. V shed 0 bases, J shed 6 bases, and the junction held 4 bases outside the gene matches. The CDR3 loop is CASSQDSSGGRNEQFF. The CDR3, as DNA: TGCGCCAGCAGCCAAGATTCTAGCGGGGGGCGCAATGAGCAGTTCTTC.

CDR3 bases: TGCAGTGCTAGAGGCGTCGGGGGGGCCTACAATGAGCAGTTCTTC. Translated, it gives CSARGVGGAYNEQFF. The genes are TRBV20-1 and TRBJ2-1; 8 bases agree with TRBD2. J gave up 2 bases and V 1 base, and 4 bases lay outside the gene matches. The CDR3 consists of 15 residues. Germline CDR1 is DFQATT and CDR2 is SNEGSKA (reference sequence).

The sample holds a few counts of this clonotype. CDR3 protein: CASSLGQVTDEQFF. DNA of the CDR3: TGCGCCAGCAGCTTGGGACAGGTGACGGATGAGCAGTTCTTC. The chain is built from TRBV5-1 and TRBJ2-1, with a possible D match to TRBD1 (6 bases). V was clipped by 0 bases and J by 8 bases, with 12 bases between them. Germline-derived CDR1 and CDR2 are SGHRS and YFSETQ. The CDR3 covers 14 residues.

The rearrangement joins TRBV7-2 to TRBJ1-2, with 7 positions matching TRBD1. V lost 3 bases, J lost 3 bases, and 4 bases stayed unmatched. Germline V lookup: CDR1 SGHTA, CDR2 FQGNSA. The CDR3 spans 14 residues. The CDR3 DNA is TGTGCCAGCAGCTTTGAGGGGGCTGACTATGGCTACACCTTC. Translation: CASSFEGADYGYTF.

This clonotype was picked up a small number of times. The V gene is TRBV10-3, the J gene TRBJ1-1; D unresolved. Trimming removed 0 bases from V and 1 base from J, with 9 bases in between. In germline, CDR1 is ENHRY, CDR2 SYGVKD. The CDR3 extends over 15 amino acids. In DNA form, the CDR3 reads TGTGCCATCAGTGAGTCGGGCCACACGAACACTGAAGCTTTCTTT. Translation gives CAISESGHTNTEAFF.

At least ten counts were recorded for this clonotype. CDR3 region: CSARSNRGKLYNEQFF. The CDR3 coding sequence is TGCAGTGCTAGATCAAACAGGGGGAAACTCTACAATGAGCAGTTCTTC. V and J are TRBV20-1 and TRBJ2-1, with TRBD1 matching over 8 bases. Germline V CDR1 and CDR2: DFQATT, SNEGSKA (reference sequence). Germline trimming cut 2 bases from V and 3 bases from J; bases unmatched to any gene: 9. This CDR3 has 16 residues.

This clonotype has ten or more counts. The chain is built from TRBV12-3 or TRBV12-4 and TRBJ1-3, with D hard to call. V lost 6 bases, J lost 8 bases, and 17 bases lay in between. CDR3 length: 14 residues. The CDR3 DNA reads as TGTGCCAGCAGCTCCATTAGTGGCACGGACACCATATATTTT. As protein: CASSSISGTDTIYF.

Notes on this clonotype: The conserved phenylalanine or tryptophan is not found at the CDR3 terminus, so this likely reflects a read error. The chain uses TRBV4-3 and TRBJ2-7, with 7 bases lining up with TRBD1. V lost 4 bases and J lost 2; bases outside the gene matches: 8. This CDR3 contains 15 residues. Germline loops: CDR1 LGHNA, CDR2 YSLEER. CDR3 sequence reads: CASSPGTVIPYEQYL. The CDR3 DNA is TGCGCCAGCAGCCCCGGGACAGTGATACCCTACGAGCAGTACTTG.

The chain couples TRBV6-1 to TRBJ1-1, with D maybe TRBD1 (6 bases). This CDR3 is built from 13 residues. CDR1 is MNHNS, CDR2 SASEGT, per germline. The V and J ends lost 5 bases and 8 bases respectively, with 15 bases between them. CDR3 protein: CASSPQGWREAFF. DNA for the CDR3: TGTGCCAGCAGTCCACAGGGATGGCGGGAAGCTTTCTTT.

In this sample, this clonotype turned up a few times. This chain joins TRBV12-3 or TRBV12-4 and TRBJ2-3; possibly TRBD2 for D (5 bases). The CDR3 runs to 15 residues. V was pared by 2 bases and J by 3 bases, with 12 bases between. CDR3 protein: CASSLSASRTDTQYF. Written as DNA, the CDR3 is TGTGCCAGCAGTTTATCGGCTAGCAGAACAGATACGCAGTATTTT.